This T cell receptor beta chain was identified during a study of Siglec-9 on CD8 T cells in melanoma. The method was immunoSEQ multiplex PCR; TCRdb's version includes in-frame clones alone and lacks a portion of them. The table shows about 36,000 clones, with around 82% occurring only once. Worth noting for this clone: Its antigen is undetermined.

Study-wide results and caveats: An effector memory CD8+ T-cell subset seemingly accumulating in melanoma was reportedly marked and regulated by Siglec-9.

Per the germline V gene, CDR1 is MGHRA and CDR2 is YSYEKL. CDR3 size: 14 residues. The V end lost 0 bases, the J end lost 7 bases, and 10 bases lay between the germline ends. The specimen sequenced was Siglec-9- CD8+ T cells sorted from blood. The TCR originated in a human donor in good health. The rearrangement joins TRBV4-1 to TRBJ2-1, with D maybe TRBD2 (6 bases). Written as DNA, the CDR3 is TGCGCCAGCAGCCAAGACGCTAGCGTGAATGAGCAGTTCTTC. It is translated as CASSQDASVNEQFF.